This T cell receptor (beta chain) derives from a study of Graves' ophthalmopathy and Graves' hyperthyroidism. General observations from the study: In blood, most expanded thyroid clonotypes above 0.001 frequency were also detected.

Diagnosis used clinical symptoms, serum thyroxine, TRAb, thyroid ultrasound and orbital computed tomography. Germline loops: CDR1 SGHAT, CDR2 FQNNGV. Trimming took 1 base from V and 2 from J, leaving 9 bases between them. The CDR3 extends over 14 amino acids. RNA transcripts served as template for amplifying TCR beta CDR3 sequences. RT-PCR was first run with HTBI primers, then multiplex PCR in a second round. TCRdb passed the multiplex PCR reads through MiXCR, listing each CDR3 protein once. The data contain about 220,000 distinct CDR3 sequences, roughly 21% of them singletons. This clonotype was seen at least ten times. No antigen is known for it.

Material for sequencing was peripheral blood. This clonotype originated in a woman aged 50 to 65 with Graves' ophthalmopathy. The rearrangement links TRBV11-2 to TRBJ2-7; D gene ambiguous. CDR3 bases: TGTGCCAGCAGCTTAGGCCCTACGACCTACGAGCAGTACTTC. This sequence encodes CASSLGPTTYEQYF.